Included here is one T cell receptor beta chain sequence, with context. The sample is drawn from a study of T cell responses to AZD1222 COVID-19 vaccine. In germline, CDR1 is LNHDA, CDR2 SQIVND (reference sequence). The CDR3 is made up of 20 amino acids. V was clipped by 5 bases and J by 1 base; unmatched bases: 20. Profiled with immunoSEQ multiplex PCR; TCRdb holds only in-frame clones, not every one. The profile shows 250,000 or so clones, 85% to 95% of them singletons. This clonotype was sampled from an adult in good health. The rearrangement uses TRBV19 and TRBJ2-7, with 10 bases lining up with TRBD1. Sequences were derived from peripheral blood, sampled on day 0 of AZD1222 vaccination. The CDR3 spells CASSARRGTGARVSSYEQYF. DNA of the CDR3: TGTGCCAGTAGTGCACGTCGAGGGACAGGGGCGAGAGTCTCTTCCTACGAGCAGTACTTC.